The next 22 T cell receptor beta chains were all read from a single sample in a study of shared clonotypes between healthy human individuals. Produced via immunoSEQ multiplex PCR; TCRdb's table is partial and in-frame only. The sample shows about 1,800,000 clones, just under 95% of them seen only once. It was CD45RO-negative cells, positively selected for CCR7, that made up naive CD8 cells, with terminally differentiated effector memory CD45RA+ cells excluded. Sequenced sample: naive CD8+ T cells sorted from blood. The receptors originated from a man aged 18 to 30 in good health.

V gene TRBV7-9 combines with J gene TRBJ2-7; TRBD1 agrees at 11 bases. Germline assignment: CDR1 SEHNR and CDR2 FQNEAQ (reference sequence). The length of the CDR3 is 16 residues. With V trimmed by 1 base and J by 2 bases, 4 bases remained unmatched. The CDR3 sequence is CASSLVGTGGAYEQYF. The CDR3 bases are TGTGCCAGCAGCTTAGTTGGGACAGGGGGGGCCTACGAGCAGTACTTC.

About this clone: The same CDR3 is also encoded by other DNA sequences in this sample. The CDR3: CASSLKGTSYEQYF. The CDR3 DNA is TGTGCCAGCAGTTTGAAGGGAACCTCCTACGAGCAGTACTTC. The chain has TRBV27 and TRBJ2-7, with D uncertain. V was pared by 3 bases and J by 0 bases, with 9 bases between. This CDR3 region has 14 residues. Germline loops: CDR1 MNHEY, CDR2 SMNVEV (reference sequence).

The chain combines TRBV4-3 with TRBJ2-7, with D unresolved. CDR3 size: 13 residues. V shed 0 bases and J shed 3 bases, with 6 bases lying between them. CDR1 is LGHNA and CDR2 is YSLEER in the germline V gene. In DNA, the CDR3 is TGCGCCAGCAGCCAAGATTGGAGCTACGAGCAGTACTTC. Residues: CASSQDWSYEQYF.

The chain is built from TRBV4-1 and TRBJ1-2; D remains unclear. The length of the CDR3 is 15 residues. Germline CDR1 reads MGHRA; CDR2 reads YSYEKL. V was cut by 1 base and J by 5 bases, with 14 bases left in between. The CDR3 nucleotides are TGCGCCAGCAGCCAAGGTAACCAGGCGACTTATGGCTACACCTTC. Protein sequence: CASSQGNQATYGYTF.

In this sample, this clone turned up once. The chain carries TRBV9 and TRBJ2-3; 8 bases fit TRBD1. Germline V gene lookup returns CDR1 SGDLS and CDR2 YYNGEE. CDR3 size: 15 residues. V lost 3 bases to trimming and J lost 4 bases; unmatched junction nucleotides: 7. The CDR3 DNA is TGTGCCAGCAGCGCACAGGGGGTTTTTTCAGATACGCAGTATTTT. This codes for CASSAQGVFSDTQYF.

Turning to this clone: Other nucleotide sequences in the sample specify the same CDR3. The chain recombines TRBV7-9 with TRBJ1-4; D gene ambiguous. The germline V gene has CDR1 SEHNR and CDR2 FQNEAQ (reference sequence). This CDR3 has 13 amino acids. V was pared by 0 bases and J by 5 bases, with 4 bases between. The CDR3 reads CASSLAANEKLFF. The CDR3 DNA is TGTGCCAGCAGCTTAGCAGCGAATGAAAAACTGTTTTTT. Combining the CDR3 with reference TRBV7-9 and TRBJ1-4 gives the whole variable domain DTGVSQNPRHKITKRGQNVTFRCDPISEHNRLYWYRQTLGQGPEFLTYFQNEAQLEKSRLLSDRFSAERPKGSFSTLEIQRTEQGDSAMYLCASSLAANEKLFFGSGTQLSVL.

Turning to this clone: Other nucleotide sequences in the sample specify the same CDR3. CDR3: CASSLPGNQPQHF. Here the CDR3 DNA reads TGTGCCAGCAGTCTTCCAGGGAATCAGCCCCAGCATTTT. The chain combines TRBV28 with TRBJ1-5; weak D call: TRBD1 (5 bases). The CDR3 sequence is 13 residues long. Germline values: CDR1 MDHEN, CDR2 SYDVKM. V lost 5 bases, J lost 4 bases, and 9 bases lay in between.

The V call is TRBV4-3, the J call TRBJ1-2; no clear D gene. The V gene's germline CDR1 is LGHNA and CDR2 YSLEER. This CDR3 is built from 15 residues. Trimming removed 0 bases from V and 7 bases from J, with 15 bases in between. The CDR3 DNA follows: TGCGCCAGCAGCCAAGACGGCCAGCACCTAGTTGGCTACACCTTC. It yields the protein CASSQDGQHLVGYTF.

This clone came up once. The chain couples TRBV5-6 to TRBJ2-3; D is possibly TRBD2 (5 bases). The CDR3 is 16 residues long. V was cut by 4 bases and J by 0 bases, with 15 bases left in between. Germline V gene lookup returns CDR1 SGHDT and CDR2 YYEEEE. The CDR3 spells CASSPPRGISTDTQYF. As DNA, the CDR3 is TGTGCCAGCAGCCCACCTCGAGGGATAAGCACAGATACGCAGTATTTT.

This rearrangement joins TRBV4-1 to TRBJ1-5; 8 bases map to TRBD1. The CDR3 consists of 16 residues. Germline CDR1 reads MGHRA; CDR2 reads YSYEKL. The V gene end was trimmed by 2 bases and the J gene end by 5 bases; junction bases not matched to a gene: 8. The DNA of the CDR3 is TGCGCCAGCAGCCAACAGGGGGCGCATGGTTATCAGCCCCAGCATTTT. Translated, it gives CASSQQGAHGYQPQHF.

The chain employs TRBV27 and TRBJ1-5, with TRBD1 as a possible D gene (5 bases). V was trimmed by 3 bases and J by 6 bases, leaving 12 bases between them. CDR3 length: 14 amino acids. The germline CDR1 and CDR2 sequences are MNHEY and SMNVEV (reference sequence). CDR3 region: CASSFRGDGQPQHF. As DNA, the CDR3 is TGTGCCAGCAGTTTTAGAGGGGACGGTCAGCCCCAGCATTTT.

The chain uses TRBV11-3 and TRBJ2-7; D is undetermined. This CDR3 has 14 amino acids. The ends were cut back, 2 bases at V and 0 bases at J, with 8 bases in the middle. Germline V CDR1 and CDR2: SGHNT, YENEEA. The CDR3 nucleotides read TGTGCCAGCAGCTTAACGCCGAGCTCCTACGAGCAGTACTTC. This sequence encodes CASSLTPSSYEQYF.

The chain is built from TRBV28 and TRBJ1-6, with TRBD1 matching 8 bases. The CDR3 is made up of 14 amino acids. CDR1 is MDHEN and CDR2 is SYDVKM in the germline V gene. Unmatched junction bases numbered 4, after V lost 5 bases and J lost 7 bases. The CDR3 DNA follows: TGTGCCAGCAGTCCGGACAGGGAGAATTCACCCCTCCACTTT. It is translated as CASSPDRENSPLHF.

Worth noting for this clone: This CDR3 is also generated by other DNA sequences in the sample. The chain uses TRBV5-4 and TRBJ2-7; TRBD2 might be the D (6 bases). V was trimmed by 4 bases and J by 1 base, leaving 9 bases between them. The V gene's germline CDR1 is SGHNT and CDR2 YYREEE (reference sequence). This CDR3 is 13 amino acids long. The CDR3 DNA reads as TGTGCCAGCAGCCAGGGACTTTCCTACGAGCAGTACTTC. As protein: CASSQGLSYEQYF. The full variable domain, rest sourced from reference TRBV5-4 and TRBJ2-7, is ETGVTQSPTHLIKTRGQQVTLRCSSQSGHNTVSWYQQALGQGPQFIFQYYREEENGRGNFPPRFSGLQFPNYSSELNVNALELDDSALYLCASSQGLSYEQYFGPGTRLTVT.

To note about this clone: Other DNA sequences in the same sample also yield this CDR3. The chain combines TRBV6-6 with TRBJ2-7; unclear D gene. The ends were cut back, 0 bases at V and 3 bases at J, with 6 bases in the middle. Germline-derived CDR1 and CDR2 are MNHNY and SVGAGI (reference sequence). This CDR3 has 13 amino acids. For the CDR3, the DNA is TGTGCCAGCAGTTACTCGTGGGGCTACGAGCAGTACTTC. Its protein is CASSYSWGYEQYF.

In this sample, this clone turned up a few times. CDR3 bases: TGTGCCAGCAGCCCCGAACAGGGGACTCCTGAAGCTTTCTTT. Its protein product is CASSPEQGTPEAFF. This rearrangement joins TRBV13 to TRBJ1-1; TRBD1 agrees at 7 bases. With V trimmed by 5 bases and J by 6 bases, 9 bases remained unmatched. The CDR3 spans 14 residues. The germline gives CDR1 PRHDT, CDR2 FYEKMQ (reference sequence).

The gene calls are TRBV11-2 and TRBJ2-5; 9 nucleotides match TRBD1. The germline gives CDR1 SGHAT, CDR2 FQNNGV. The V and J ends lost 5 bases and 4 bases, in that order; junction bases with no gene match: 11. The CDR3 has 16 amino acids. The CDR3, as DNA: TGTGCCAGCAGCGGCACCGCGGACAGGGGCACAGAGACCCAGTACTTC. It yields the protein CASSGTADRGTETQYF. Full variable domain (remainder filled in from reference TRBV11-2 and TRBJ2-5): EAGVAQSPRYKIIEKRQSVAFWCNPISGHATLYWYQQILGQGPKLLIQFQNNGVVDDSQLPKDRFSAERLKGVDSTLKIQPAKLEDSAVYLCASSGTADRGTETQYFGPGTRLLVL.

This chain uses TRBV7-2 with TRBJ2-2; 10 positions agree with TRBD2. Germline loops: CDR1 SGHTA, CDR2 FQGNSA. The CDR3 runs to 14 residues. The V segment lost 5 bases and the J segment 7 bases; nucleotides outside the gene matches: 4. The CDR3: CASSRASGSGELFF. The CDR3 DNA reads TGTGCCAGCAGCCGGGCTAGCGGGAGCGGGGAGCTGTTTTTT.

The chain couples TRBV27 to TRBJ2-1, with a possible D match to TRBD2 (6 bases). There are 17 residues in the CDR3. The germline V and J ends were trimmed by 0 bases and 7 bases, with 19 bases remaining between them. CDR1 MNHEY and CDR2 SMNVEV come from the germline V gene (reference sequence). CDR3 sequence reads: CASSLSPGTGRLNEQFF. The CDR3 nucleotides read TGTGCCAGCAGTTTATCCCCCGGGACGGGGAGGTTGAATGAGCAGTTCTTC.

The chain employs TRBV11-3 and TRBJ2-1; 9 bases are shared with TRBD1. V lost 4 bases and J lost 0; bases outside the gene matches: 16. Germline CDR1 reads SGHNT; CDR2 reads YENEEA. CDR3 size: 20 residues. The CDR3 loop reads CASSSQPRDRALSSYNEQFF. The CDR3 nucleotides read TGTGCCAGCAGCTCTCAGCCCCGGGACAGGGCGCTGAGCTCCTACAATGAGCAGTTCTTC.

The chain carries TRBV30 and TRBJ2-1; unclear D gene. V was trimmed by 0 bases and J by 8 bases, leaving 5 bases between them. The CDR3 contains 11 residues. The germline CDR1 and CDR2 sequences are GTSNPN and SVGIG (reference sequence). CDR3 region: CAWSVKYEQFF. The CDR3 nucleotides are TGTGCCTGGAGTGTTAAATATGAGCAGTTCTTC.

The chain couples TRBV13 to TRBJ2-7; the D gene is possibly TRBD1 (5 bases). V was trimmed by 3 bases and J by 0 bases, leaving 12 bases between them. The germline V gene has CDR1 PRHDT and CDR2 FYEKMQ (reference sequence). The CDR3 consists of 15 residues. The DNA for the CDR3 is TGTGCCAGCAGCTTGAGACAGATTAGCTCCTACGAGCAGTACTTC. Residues: CASSLRQISSYEQYF. Supplemented by reference TRBV13 and TRBJ2-7, the full variable domain reads AAGVIQSPRHLIKEKRETATLKCYPIPRHDTVYWYQQGPGQDPQFLISFYEKMQSDKGSIPDRFSAQQFSDYHSELNMSSLELGDSALYFCASSLRQISSYEQYFGPGTRLTVT.